A selection of T cell receptor beta chains follows, all from one sample in a study of T cells after posttransplantation cyclophosphamide. Profiled with immunoSEQ multiplex PCR; TCRdb holds only in-frame clones, not every one. Observed are 40,000 to 55,000 clones, no singletons, with the top ten taking roughly 2.4%. Specimen: PBMCs. Receptor source: a man aged 35 to 55 in good health, CMV-negative, and a related stem cell transplant donor. Both conserved end residues are part of each CDR3. The D gene is left open where the match is weak. Size is omitted from some rows. Given values are once, few, many or a class for expanded clones.

d_gene,j_gene,v_gene,abundance,CDR3aa,CDR3nt
TRBD1,TRBJ2-2,TRBV14,many,CASSRDRRTGELFF,TGTGCCAGCAGCCGGGACAGACGAACCGGGGAGCTGTTTTTT
TRBD1,TRBJ2-1,TRBV19,many,CASSRWDREGSEQFF,TGTGCCAGTAGTAGGTGGGACAGGGAAGGTAGTGAGCAGTTCTTC
-,TRBJ1-5,TRBV5-6,many,CASSLGGAVASSNQPQHF,TGTGCCAGCAGCTTGGGTGGGGCTGTTGCCTCTAGCAATCAGCCCCAGCATTTT
-,TRBJ2-2,TRBV9,many,CASSRPRVSYTGELFF,TGTGCCAGCAGCAGACCCCGGGTTAGCTACACCGGGGAGCTGTTTTTT
TRBD2,TRBJ2-2,TRBV2,many,CASSEAWLSGGHTGELFF,TGTGCCAGCAGTGAAGCGTGGTTAAGCGGGGGGCACACCGGGGAGCTGTTTTTT
-,TRBJ2-1,TRBV2,many,CASERDGLNNEQFF,TGTGCCAGCGAGAGGGACGGACTAAACAATGAGCAGTTCTTC
-,TRBJ2-5,TRBV15,-,CATSRGQGFASETQYF,TGTGCCACCAGCAGAGGCCAGGGTTTTGCCTCGGAGACCCAGTACTTC
TRBD1,TRBJ2-1,TRBV28,many,CASSMPGQTSSYNEQFF,TGTGCCAGCAGTATGCCGGGACAGACGAGCTCCTACAATGAGCAGTTCTTC
-,TRBJ2-1,TRBV29-1,many,CSVEWSSYNEQFF,TGCAGCGTTGAGTGGAGCTCCTACAATGAGCAGTTCTTC
TRBD1,TRBJ2-3,TRBV9,many,CASSVGTGGATDTQYF,TGTGCCAGCAGCGTAGGGACAGGGGGCGCCACAGATACGCAGTATTTT
TRBD1,TRBJ1-1,TRBV6-1,-,CASTAHRGGTEAFF,TGTGCCAGCACGGCCCACAGGGGTGGCACTGAAGCTTTCTTT
-,TRBJ1-5,TRBV2,many,CASSDLGMWSNQPQHF,TGTGCCAGCAGTGATCTCGGGATGTGGAGCAATCAGCCCCAGCATTTT
TRBD2,TRBJ2-1,TRBV29-1,many,CSFFISGRHEQFF,TGCAGCTTTTTTATTAGCGGGAGACATGAGCAGTTCTTC
-,TRBJ2-5,TRBV18,few,CASSPGDMTQETQYF,TGTGCCAGCTCACCAGGGGACATGACCCAAGAGACCCAGTACTTC